The clone carrying this TCR beta chain was found a few times. Its cognate antigen is unknown. They built TCR cDNA with 5'RACE template switching, a step that put in a universal primer site and UMIs. TCRdb called the 5' RACE reads again in MiXCR, with one record for every CDR3 protein. The sample holds 500,000 to 650,000 distinct CDR3 sequences, 10% to 15% seen once. This sample is part of a study of T cells after yellow fever vaccination. Study-wide results and caveats: Clonotypes found in both CD4 and CD8 compartments made up a small share. In FACS-sorted repertoires, abundant clonotypes from the bulk population could appear as contaminants.

Between the trimmed V and J ends, which lost 4 bases and 0 bases, there was a span of 4 bases. The CDR3 covers 13 residues. Germline assignment: CDR1 SQVTM and CDR2 ANQGSEA. The TCR comes from a man in his thirties or forties who received the YFV17D yellow fever vaccine. The material sequenced was PBMCs, taken on the day of the yellow fever booster vaccination. This rearrangement joins TRBV29-1 to TRBJ2-6; D is uncertain. DNA for the CDR3: TGCAGCGTTGTTTCCTCTGGGGCCAACGTCCTGACTTTC. Translation: CSVVSSGANVLTF. The complete variable domain, with remaining parts taken from reference TRBV29-1 and TRBJ2-6, reads SAVISQKPSRDICQRGTSLTIQCQVDSQVTMMFWYRQQPGQSLTLIATANQGSEATYESGFVIDKFPISRPNLTFSTLTVSNMSPEDSSIYLCSVVSSGANVLTFGAGSRLTVL.